Presented here are 14 T cell receptor beta chains from one specimen sequenced in a study of a mutant IDH1 vaccine in newly diagnosed glioma. Profiling relied on immunoSEQ multiplex PCR, and the TCRdb table lists in-frame clones only, not all of them. The sample holds just over 60,000 clones, less than 90% seen once. Their antigens are not known. This sample's time point: week 47, end of study. Topical imiquimod accompanied each vaccine dose, which consisted of 300 ug of mutant IDH1 20-mer peptide. Here the sequenced sample was PBMCs, taken from a glioma patient whose treatment included an IDH1 peptide vaccine. The source is a young man with glioma.

This chain links TRBV5-8 with TRBJ2-7, with D tentatively TRBD1 (6 bases). Trimming pared 1 base from V and 3 bases from J, leaving 11 bases between. The germline CDR1 and CDR2 sequences are SGHTS and YDEGEE. The CDR3 has 14 residues. DNA of the CDR3: TGTGCCAGCAGCTTGAGAGGGGGAAACTACGAGCAGTACTTC. As protein: CASSLRGGNYEQYF.

The gene calls are TRBV7-2 and TRBJ2-1, with D perhaps TRBD1 or TRBD2 (5 bases each). Trimming took off 4 bases at V and 7 bases at J, with 17 bases between the two ends. Germline-derived CDR1 and CDR2 are SGHTA and FQGNSA. CDR3 size: 15 residues. CDR3 amino acids: CASSSWDGSVNEQFF. In nucleotides, the CDR3 is TGTGCCAGCAGCTCCTGGGACGGCTCAGTAAATGAGCAGTTCTTC. The entire variable domain, with the rest obtained from reference TRBV7-2 and TRBJ2-1, is as follows: GAGVSQSPSNKVTEKGKDVELRCDPISGHTALYWYRQSLGQGLEFLIYFQGNSAPDKSGLPSDRFSAERTGGSVSTLTIQRTQQEDSAVYLCASSSWDGSVNEQFFGPGTRLTVL.

This clone has a handful of counts. The CDR3 spells CASSQVGPLQMNYGYTF. CDR3 bases: TGCGCCAGCAGCCAAGTGGGACCACTACAGATGAACTATGGCTACACCTTC. The gene calls are TRBV4-1 and TRBJ1-2, with D possibly TRBD1 on 5 matching bases. Per germline, CDR1 MGHRA and CDR2 YSYEKL. The length of the CDR3 is 17 residues. V lost 1 base and J lost 2, with 17 bases in between.

The gene calls are TRBV7-8 and TRBJ1-2; D gene unclear. Germline values: CDR1 SGHVS, CDR2 FQNEAQ. This CDR3 is built from 13 residues. V was pared by 5 bases and J by 4 bases, with 11 bases between. CDR3: CASSLINLYGYTF. The DNA of the CDR3 is TGTGCCAGCAGCCTAATTAACCTCTATGGCTACACCTTC.

This CDR3 reads CASLRVNEQFF. The CDR3, as DNA: TGTGCCAGCTTAAGGGTAAATGAGCAGTTCTTC. The gene calls are TRBV7-2 and TRBJ2-1; D gene unclear. CDR3 length: 11 amino acids. V was shortened by 8 bases and J by 7 bases, with 9 bases between the two germline ends. CDR1 SGHTA and CDR2 FQGNSA come from the germline V gene.

The V and J genes are TRBV6-1 and TRBJ1-5, with a weak D call TRBD1 (5 bases). Trimming removed 6 bases from V and 2 bases from J, with 14 bases in between. The CDR3 length is 15 residues. Germline CDR1 reads MNHNS; CDR2 reads SASEGT. DNA of the CDR3: TGTGCCAGCAGCGCACCCAGGGTAGGCAATCAGCCCCAGCATTTT. Translation: CASSAPRVGNQPQHF.

This chain connects TRBV6-1 to TRBJ1-3; no reliable D call. The V gene lost 1 base and the J gene lost 15 bases, with 10 bases spanning the gap. This CDR3 has 11 amino acids. The V gene's germline CDR1 is MNHNS and CDR2 SASEGT. The CDR3 loop is CASSEGVAPYF. The CDR3 region has the DNA TGTGCCAGCAGTGAAGGGGTGGCCCCATATTTT.

The chain links TRBV2 to TRBJ2-7, with 7 bases identical to TRBD2. Per the germline V gene, CDR1 is SNHLY and CDR2 is FYNNEI. V was pared by 3 bases and J by 3 bases, with 8 bases of the junction left unmatched. This CDR3 has 15 residues. The CDR3 spells CASSDGAAGDYEQYF. DNA of the CDR3: TGTGCCAGCAGTGATGGGGCGGCGGGGGACTACGAGCAGTACTTC.

This chain connects TRBV18 to TRBJ1-1, with TRBD1 matching over 7 bases. There are 14 residues in the CDR3. V lost 5 bases to trimming and J lost 0 bases; unmatched junction nucleotides: 3. CDR1 and CDR2 from the germline V gene are KGHSH and LQKENI. CDR3 sequence: CASSWDSMNTEAFF. The CDR3 DNA reads as TGTGCCAGCTCATGGGACAGCATGAACACTGAAGCTTTCTTT.

V usage is TRBV4-2 and J usage is TRBJ2-7, with D tentatively TRBD2 (5 bases). Trimming cost V 0 bases and J 4 bases, with 16 bases left between them. This CDR3 has 16 residues. Germline assignment: CDR1 LGHNA and CDR2 YNFKEQ. The CDR3 region has the DNA TGTGCCAGCAGCCAAGATCTCGCAGCGGTGCGGTACGAGCAGTACTTC. It yields the protein CASSQDLAAVRYEQYF.

The genes are TRBV10-3 and TRBJ1-1; D remains unclear. CDR1 ENHRY and CDR2 SYGVKD come from the germline V gene. The CDR3 totals 14 residues. V lost 3 bases and J 0 bases, leaving 8 bases between the germline ends. The CDR3 DNA is TGTGCCATCAGTGATGGAAATATGAACACTGAAGCTTTCTTT. Its protein product is CAISDGNMNTEAFF.

The V gene is TRBV7-2, the J gene TRBJ2-5; no definite D call. Trimming removed 5 bases from V and 5 bases from J, with 6 bases in between. The CDR3 is 11 residues long. CDR1 SGHTA and CDR2 FQGNSA come from the germline V gene. CDR3 region: CASSPLETQYF. The CDR3 DNA reads TGTGCCAGCAGCCCGCTGGAGACCCAGTACTTC.

The chain recombines TRBV29-1 with TRBJ1-1; D remains unclear. The CDR3 sequence is 13 residues long. V shed 6 bases and J shed 0 bases, with 11 bases lying between them. Per the germline V gene, CDR1 is SQVTM and CDR2 is ANQGSEA. CDR3 protein: CSVESGMNTEAFF. CDR3 in DNA: TGCAGCGTCGAATCTGGCATGAACACTGAAGCTTTCTTT.

This sequence joins TRBV5-6 and TRBJ1-3; no reliable D call. Germline V gene data show CDR1 as SGHDT and CDR2 as YYEEEE. The CDR3 length is 15 residues. V was shortened by 2 bases and J by 2 bases, with 11 bases between the two germline ends. DNA for the CDR3: TGTGCCAGCAGCTTTCTCGGTCCCGCTGGAAACACCATATATTTT. Translated, it gives CASSFLGPAGNTIYF. The whole variable domain, filled in from reference TRBV5-6 and TRBJ1-3, reads DAGVTQSPTHLIKTRGQQVTLRCSPKSGHDTVSWYQQALGQGPQFIFQYYEEEERQRGNFPDRFSGHQFPNYSSELNVNALLLGDSALYLCASSFLGPAGNTIYFGEGSWLTVV.